The entry that follows covers one TCR beta chain sequence. This clonotype has a handful of counts. What this receptor recognizes is not known. No much larger clone exists at a distance of one base, and base qualities are not known. TCR libraries were built from 400 ng RNA with the Immunoverse kit, using molecular barcoded adaptors covering alpha/delta and beta/gamma chains. TCR library preparation used the same RNA that was used for transcriptome sequencing. An Illumina HiSeq 4000 with 2 x 150 cycles was used to sequence the TCR libraries. Turning to the authors' computational methods: MiXCR aligned TCR reads to human V, D, J and C references and assembled the aligned reads into CDR3 clonotypes, with quality filtering and error correction included. The tcR package in R was used for analysis of clonotype counts and gene usage diversity. Raw mapping reads were checked after the RNA-seq reads had been mapped by STAR aligner version 2.5.3a onto the human GRCh37 genome. To test how sequencing depth affected the clonotypes detected, IR-seq fastq files were randomly downsampled with Seqtk 1.3. TCRdb took the public reads, trimmed them with fastp at Q25, ran MiXCR for clone calling and kept in-frame beta chains. Every CDR3 protein is listed once, alongside the most common genes and DNA of its rows. The V and J calls reflect TCRdb's pipeline rather than the authors' work. The sample contains 85,000 to 100,000 distinct CDR3 sequences, 20% to 25% of them found a single time. The biggest ten clones account for roughly 11% of the sample.

This sample stems from a study of read filtering for tumor transcriptome and immune sequencing (dated by TCRdb to the early 2020s). Study-level background: The cohort had 16 to 20 male and 14 female patients with a mean age of roughly 62 years, ranging from roughly 45 to 85. After DNase treatment, whole-transcriptome libraries were prepared with the TruSeq RNA Access Library Prep Kit. As a main aim, a read-filtering strategy for immune repertoire data was addressed, with the specific question being whether clonotypes supported by a single read should be removed. By revised international staging, under 10 patients were R-ISS I, some 17 were R-ISS II and 7 were R-ISS III. TCR-region mapped reads per sample ranged from about 3.5 to 10.27 million with IR-seq versus only about 75 to 1,400 with RNA-seq. The study compared TCR repertoires from targeted immune repertoire sequencing and bulk whole-transcriptome sequencing run on the same bone marrow samples.

Bone marrow was sampled from every patient at the time of active disease. Bone marrow mononuclear cells were isolated by Ficoll-Hypaque density gradient centrifugation. Myeloma plasma cells were removed and CD138-negative cells were obtained by negative selection following labeling with CD138 magnetic microbeads on a MACS separator. Purity of the isolated cells was checked by flow cytometry on an Attune NxT using CD138 antibodies. TRIzol reagent was used to extract total RNA, and a NanoDrop spectrophotometer was used to quantify the extracted RNA. For each patient, the CD138-negative bone marrow sample underwent paired RNA-seq and IR-seq. The paper's findings and limits, for the study overall: Removing single-read clonotypes increased the correlation between IR-seq and RNA-seq shared clonotype proportions. In IR-seq, single-read clonotypes were roughly four fifths of clonotypes but approximately 4% of total reads; in RNA-seq they were around 75% of clonotypes and more than 40% of reads. Clonotypes were captured by IR-seq at much higher depth and more reliably than by RNA-seq, and smaller IR-seq throughput was sufficient for identification of most shared clonotypes. The sorted CD138-negative fraction was a mixed bone marrow immune population, not purified T cells.

Sequences SGHAT (CDR1) and FQDESV (CDR2) are obtained from the germline V gene (reference sequence). Measured from the cysteine to the phenylalanine, the CDR3 is 16 residues long. Just CDR3 DNA is preserved here, 48 bases in frame from base 1. The junction shows trimming of 1 base on V and 4 bases on J, and the gene matches do not reach 5 bases of it. Material for sequencing was a population of CD138-negative cells sorted from bone marrow. The sample's cell subset or site label, decoded: bone marrow mononuclear cells depleted of CD138+ plasma/myeloma cells by negative magnetic selection. This TCR came from a donor at least 40 years old with multiple myeloma. The chain links TRBV11-1 with TRBJ2-2; 8 middle bases align to TRBD2. This receptor has the CDR3 CASSLVIGGATGELFF. The nucleotide sequence is TGTGCCAGCAGCTTAGTCATCGGGGGGGCCACCGGGGAGCTGTTTTTT.